A selection of T cell receptor beta chains follows, all from one sample in a study of a mutant IDH1 vaccine in newly diagnosed glioma. These TCRs are of unknown antigen specificity. This table comes from immunoSEQ multiplex PCR, and its TCRdb copy is limited to in-frame clones, with some not included. The sample includes over 35,000 clones, approximately 80% seen only once; the top ten take 4.5% to 5.5%. The starting material was PBMCs, obtained from a glioma patient whose treatment included an IDH1 peptide vaccine. The receptor set was obtained from a woman aged 50 to 60 with glioma. Each CDR3 is given with its conserved first and last residue. A D gene is named only where the DNA matches it firmly. Not all rows give a size; the values are once, few, many and, for expanded clones, a class.

>TRBV7-9|TRBJ1-3|TRBD1|.
TGTGCCAGCAGCCGGGACAGCCGCTCTGGAAACACCATATATTTT
CASSRDSRSGNTIYF
>TRBV29-1|TRBJ2-4|.|.
TGCAGCGTTGTGGTAGATTTCGGGTTTGCCAAAAACATTCAGTACTTC
CSVVVDFGFAKNIQYF
>TRBV15|TRBJ1-1|.|.
TGTGCCACCAGCAGAGAGATGGGCACTGAAGCTTTCTTT
CATSREMGTEAFF
>TRBV25-1|TRBJ1-6|.|.
TGTGCCAGCAGTGAATCCTACCGGTCCACCCTCCACTTT
CASSESYRSTLHF
>TRBV6-1|TRBJ2-5|TRBD1|.
TGTGCCAGCAGTGTGTGGGGGACAGGGGGCTTAGAGACCCAGTACTTC
CASSVWGTGGLETQYF
>TRBV13|TRBJ2-5|TRBD2|once
TGTGCCAGCAGCTCCTCTAGCGGGGGTACGCAAGAGACCCAGTACTTC
CASSSSSGGTQETQYF
>TRBV12-2|TRBJ2-7|.|medium-sized
TGTGCAAGTCGCCTCAGACTAGCGGGGCACTACGAGCAGTACTTC
CASRLRLAGHYEQYF
>TRBV21-1|TRBJ2-2|.|.
TGTGCCAGCAGCAAAGGGGTTTTATCGGAGGGGGAGCTGTTTTTT
CASSKGVLSEGELFF
>TRBV5-6|TRBJ1-1|TRBD1|.
TGTGCCAGCAGCGCCACGGACAGGGTTGGAGCTTTCTTT
CASSATDRVGAFF
>TRBV7-8|TRBJ2-5|.|once
TGTGCCAGCAGCTCTTTGGTGGGTCTGGAGACCCAGTACTTC
CASSSLVGLETQYF
>TRBV28|TRBJ2-7|.|once
TGTGCCAGCAGTTTATGGAGGGCCGAGCAGTACTTC
CASSLWRAEQYF
>TRBV5-1|TRBJ2-4|.|.
TGCGCCAGCAGCTTGAGTAGGTTGGGAGCCAAAAACATTCAGTACTTC
CASSLSRLGAKNIQYF
>TRBV4-3|TRBJ1-3|.|.
TGCGCCAGCAGCTCTGACAGTCTTGGAAACACCATATATTTT
CASSSDSLGNTIYF
>TRBV4-1|TRBJ1-2|TRBD1|.
TGCGCCAGCAGCCAAAAGATGACAGGGGCTAAGTTAATGTTGGGTTTCACCTTC
CASSQKMTGAKLMLGFTF
>TRBV30|TRBJ1-5|.|few
TGTGCCTGGAGTGTGGGCCCTTATCAGCCCCAGCATTTT
CAWSVGPYQPQHF
>TRBV2|TRBJ2-1|.|.
TGTGCCAGCAAAAATGAGGTCAGGGGACAAAATGAGCAGTTCTTC
CASKNEVRGQNEQFF